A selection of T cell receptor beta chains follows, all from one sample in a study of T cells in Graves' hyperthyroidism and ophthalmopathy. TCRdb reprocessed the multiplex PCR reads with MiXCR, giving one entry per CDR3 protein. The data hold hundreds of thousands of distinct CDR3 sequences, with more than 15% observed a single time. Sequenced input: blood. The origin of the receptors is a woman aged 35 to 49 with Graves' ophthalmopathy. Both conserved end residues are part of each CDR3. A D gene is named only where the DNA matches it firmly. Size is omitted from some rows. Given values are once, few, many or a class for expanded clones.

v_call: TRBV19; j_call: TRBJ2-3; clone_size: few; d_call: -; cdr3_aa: CASGQSARVPDTQYF; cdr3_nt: TGTGCCAGTGGGCAGTCGGCAAGGGTGCCAGATACGCAGTATTTT
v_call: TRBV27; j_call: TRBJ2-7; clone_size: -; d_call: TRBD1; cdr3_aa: CASSDGTEGRQYF; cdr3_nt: TGTGCCAGCAGTGACGGGACAGAAGGGCGGCAGTACTTC
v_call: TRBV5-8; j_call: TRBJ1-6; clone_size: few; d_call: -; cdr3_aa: CASSFGGGSRYNSPLHF; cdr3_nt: TGTGCCAGCAGCTTCGGAGGGGGGAGCCGGTATAATTCACCCCTCCACTTT
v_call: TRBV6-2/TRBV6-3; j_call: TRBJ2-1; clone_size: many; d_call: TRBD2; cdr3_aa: CASRPGGVDEQFF; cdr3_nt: TGTGCCAGCAGACCTGGGGGGGTTGATGAGCAGTTCTTC
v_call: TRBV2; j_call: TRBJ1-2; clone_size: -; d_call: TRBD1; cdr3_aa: CASSTRTGQGVSYGYTF; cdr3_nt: TGTGCCAGCAGTACGAGAACCGGACAGGGCGTTTCCTATGGCTACACCTTC
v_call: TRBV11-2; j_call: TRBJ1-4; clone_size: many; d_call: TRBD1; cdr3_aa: CASTQGLGEKLFF; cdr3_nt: TGTGCCAGCACACAGGGGTTGGGTGAAAAACTGTTTTTT
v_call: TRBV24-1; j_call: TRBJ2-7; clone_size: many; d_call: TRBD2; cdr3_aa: CATSPSGREYEQYF; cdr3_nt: TGTGCCACCAGTCCGAGCGGGAGGGAGTACGAGCAGTACTTC
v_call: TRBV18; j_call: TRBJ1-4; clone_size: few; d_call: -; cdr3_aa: CASSPLIERTNEKLFF; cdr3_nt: TGTGCCAGCTCACCATTAATAGAAAGAACTAATGAAAAACTGTTTTTT
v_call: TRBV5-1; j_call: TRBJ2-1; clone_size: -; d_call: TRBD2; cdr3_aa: CASSLLSLAEWEQFF; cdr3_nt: TGCGCCAGCAGCTTACTATCACTAGCGGAGTGGGAGCAGTTCTTC
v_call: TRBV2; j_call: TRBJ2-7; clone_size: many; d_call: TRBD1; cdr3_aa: CATSDRATYEQYF; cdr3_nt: TGTGCCACCTCGGACAGGGCGACCTACGAGCAGTACTTC
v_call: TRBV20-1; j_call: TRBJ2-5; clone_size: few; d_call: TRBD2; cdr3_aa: CSASSTSGGGETQYF; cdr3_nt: TGCAGTGCTAGTTCGACTAGCGGGGGGGGAGAGACCCAGTACTTC
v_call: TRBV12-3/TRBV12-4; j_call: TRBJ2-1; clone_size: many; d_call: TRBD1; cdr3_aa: CASSLVGQGTNEQFF; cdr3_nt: TGTGCCAGCAGTTTAGTGGGACAGGGTACAAATGAGCAGTTCTTC
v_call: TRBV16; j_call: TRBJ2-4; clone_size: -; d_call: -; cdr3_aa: CASSPSFLAKNIQYF; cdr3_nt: TGTGCCAGCAGCCCCTCCTTCCTAGCCAAAAACATTCAGTACTTC
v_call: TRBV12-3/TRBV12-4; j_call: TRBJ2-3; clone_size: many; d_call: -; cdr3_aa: CASSLAGRNTDTQYF; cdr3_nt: TGTGCCAGCAGTTTAGCTGGGAGGAACACAGATACGCAGTATTTT
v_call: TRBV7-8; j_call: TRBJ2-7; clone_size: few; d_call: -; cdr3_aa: CASSLEAAGGWSSYEQYF; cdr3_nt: TGTGCCAGCAGCTTAGAGGCTGCTGGCGGGTGGAGCTCCTACGAGCAGTACTTC
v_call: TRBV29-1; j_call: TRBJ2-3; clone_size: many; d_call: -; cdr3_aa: CSVAGHRGGADTQYF; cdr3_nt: TGCAGCGTTGCTGGGCACAGGGGGGGCGCAGATACGCAGTATTTT
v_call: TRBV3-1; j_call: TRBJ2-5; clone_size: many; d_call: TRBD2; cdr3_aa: CASSQLAGVEQTQYF; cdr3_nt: TGTGCCAGCAGCCAACTAGCGGGAGTTGAGCAGACCCAGTACTTC
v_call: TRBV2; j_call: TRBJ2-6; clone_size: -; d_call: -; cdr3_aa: CASSDQAKTSGANVLTF; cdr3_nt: TGTGCCAGCAGTGACCAGGCAAAAACCTCTGGGGCCAACGTCCTGACTTTC
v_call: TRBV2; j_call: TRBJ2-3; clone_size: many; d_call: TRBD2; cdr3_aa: CASSEASGRYGDTQYF; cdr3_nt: TGTGCCAGCAGTGAAGCTAGCGGGAGGTATGGAGATACGCAGTATTTT
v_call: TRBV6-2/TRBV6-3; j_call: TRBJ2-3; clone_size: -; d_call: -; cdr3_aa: CAAGTHPTDTQYF; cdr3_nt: TGTGCCGCAGGGACTCATCCCACAGATACGCAGTATTTT
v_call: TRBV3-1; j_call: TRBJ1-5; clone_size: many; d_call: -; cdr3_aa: CASSRTGTKSNQPQHF; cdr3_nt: TGTGCCAGCAGCCGAACAGGGACGAAAAGCAATCAGCCCCAGCATTTT
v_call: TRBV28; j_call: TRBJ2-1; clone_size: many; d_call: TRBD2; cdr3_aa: CAIKTSGGGNEQFF; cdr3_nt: TGTGCCATCAAGACTAGCGGGGGGGGAAATGAGCAGTTCTTC
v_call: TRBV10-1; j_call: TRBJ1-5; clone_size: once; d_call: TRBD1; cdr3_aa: CAGSDHRDRGTTIAISPSHF; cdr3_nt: TGCGCCGGCAGTGACCACAGGGACAGGGGAACTACCATAGCAATCAGCCCCAGCCATTTT
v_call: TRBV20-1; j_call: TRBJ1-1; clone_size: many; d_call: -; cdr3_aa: CSSGARSNTEAFF; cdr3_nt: TGCAGTTCAGGGGCCCGTTCGAACACTGAAGCTTTCTTT
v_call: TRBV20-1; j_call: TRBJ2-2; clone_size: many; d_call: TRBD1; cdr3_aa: CSAKDRGDTGELFF; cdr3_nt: TGCAGTGCCAAGGACAGGGGGGACACCGGGGAGCTGTTTTTT
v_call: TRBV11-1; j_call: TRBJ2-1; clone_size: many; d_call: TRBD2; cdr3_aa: CASSSPIAGGNYNEQFF; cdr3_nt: TGTGCCAGCAGCTCCCCTATAGCGGGGGGGAACTACAATGAGCAGTTCTTC
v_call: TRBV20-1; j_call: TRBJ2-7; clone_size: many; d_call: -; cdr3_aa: CSARTARGIYEQYF; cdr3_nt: TGCAGTGCCAGGACTGCCAGGGGTATATACGAGCAGTACTTC
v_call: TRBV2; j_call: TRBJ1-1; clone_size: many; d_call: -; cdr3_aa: CASRQIMNTEAFF; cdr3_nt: TGTGCCAGCCGACAGATAATGAACACTGAAGCTTTCTTT
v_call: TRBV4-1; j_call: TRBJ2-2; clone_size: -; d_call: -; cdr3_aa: CASSPMVNTGELFF; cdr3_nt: TGCGCCAGCAGCCCGATGGTAAACACCGGGGAGCTGTTTTTT
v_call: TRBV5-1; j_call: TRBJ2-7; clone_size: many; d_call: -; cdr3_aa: CASSLGQQSNYEQYF; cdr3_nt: TGCGCCAGCAGCTTGGGGCAGCAATCTAACTACGAGCAGTACTTC
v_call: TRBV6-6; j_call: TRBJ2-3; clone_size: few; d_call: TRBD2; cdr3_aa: CASSYSELAATQYF; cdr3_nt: TGTGCCAGCAGTTACTCCGAACTAGCGGCTACGCAGTATTTT
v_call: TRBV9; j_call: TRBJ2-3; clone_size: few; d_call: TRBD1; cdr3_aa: CASSATGGRLAGTDTQYF; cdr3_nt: TGTGCCAGCAGCGCGACAGGGGGCAGGCTTGCGGGCACAGATACGCAGTATTTT
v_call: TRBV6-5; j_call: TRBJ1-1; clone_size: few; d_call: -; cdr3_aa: CASSYRGDTEAFF; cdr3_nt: TGTGCCAGCAGTTACAGGGGAGACACTGAAGCTTTCTTT
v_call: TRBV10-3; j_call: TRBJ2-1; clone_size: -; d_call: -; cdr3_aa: CASRREGAYNEQFF; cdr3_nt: TGTGCCAGCAGGAGGGAGGGGGCTTACAATGAGCAGTTCTTC
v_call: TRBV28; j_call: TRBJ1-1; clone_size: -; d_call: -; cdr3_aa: CASSYQTVEAFF; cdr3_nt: TGTGCCAGCAGTTACCAAACAGTGGAAGCTTTCTTT
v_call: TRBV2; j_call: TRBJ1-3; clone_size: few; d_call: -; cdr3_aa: CASSQDGLSGNTIYF; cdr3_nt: TGTGCCAGCAGCCAAGACGGCCTCTCTGGAAACACCATATATTTT
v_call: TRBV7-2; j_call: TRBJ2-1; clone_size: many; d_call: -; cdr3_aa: CASSGSNEQFF; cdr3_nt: TGTGCCAGCAGCGGGAGCAATGAGCAGTTCTTC
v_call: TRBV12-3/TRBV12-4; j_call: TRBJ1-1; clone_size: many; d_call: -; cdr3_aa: CASSFSGSMNTEAFF; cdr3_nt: TGTGCCAGCAGTTTTTCCGGATCCATGAACACTGAAGCTTTCTTT
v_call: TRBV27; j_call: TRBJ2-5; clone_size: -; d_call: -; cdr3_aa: CASSSHTKETQYF; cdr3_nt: TGTGCCAGCAGTTCCCATACGAAAGAGACCCAGTACTTC
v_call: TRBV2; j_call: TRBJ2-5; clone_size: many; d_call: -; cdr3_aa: CASSAELSGVETQYF; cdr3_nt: TGTGCCAGCAGCGCCGAGCTTTCCGGAGTGGAGACCCAGTACTTC
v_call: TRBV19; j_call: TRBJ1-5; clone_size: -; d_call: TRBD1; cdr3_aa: CASTDRVGNQPQHF; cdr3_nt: TGTGCCAGTACTGACAGGGTTGGCAATCAGCCCCAGCATTTT
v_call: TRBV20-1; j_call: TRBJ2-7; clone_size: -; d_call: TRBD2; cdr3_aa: CSARGQSGRAHEQYF; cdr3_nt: TGCAGTGCTAGAGGCCAGAGCGGGAGGGCCCACGAGCAGTACTTC
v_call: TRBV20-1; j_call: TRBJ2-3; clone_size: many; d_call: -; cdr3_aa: CSARSLGVSTDTQYF; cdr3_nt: TGCAGTGCTAGATCCCTTGGGGTGTCGACAGATACGCAGTATTTT
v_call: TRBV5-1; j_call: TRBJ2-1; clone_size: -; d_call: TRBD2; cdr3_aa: CASSSGTGGYEQFF; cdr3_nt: TGCGCCAGCAGCTCGGGGACGGGAGGTTATGAGCAGTTCTTC
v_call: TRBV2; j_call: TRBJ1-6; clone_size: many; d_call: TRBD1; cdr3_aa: CASRDRGSSPLHF; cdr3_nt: TGTGCCAGCCGGGACAGGGGAAGTTCACCCCTCCACTTT
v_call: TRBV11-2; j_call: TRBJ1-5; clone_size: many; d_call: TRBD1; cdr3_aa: CASSLGPGGQGQPQHF; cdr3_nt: TGTGCCAGCAGCTTAGGACCAGGGGGGCAGGGTCAGCCCCAGCATTTT
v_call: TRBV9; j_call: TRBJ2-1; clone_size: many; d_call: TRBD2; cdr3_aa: CASSPLVGGGATYNEQFF; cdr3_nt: TGTGCCAGCAGCCCCTTGGTTGGCGGGGGGGCGACTTACAATGAGCAGTTCTTC
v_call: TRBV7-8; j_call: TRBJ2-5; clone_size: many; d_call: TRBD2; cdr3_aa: CASSHGLAGTLQETQYF; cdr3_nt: TGTGCCAGCAGCCACGGACTAGCGGGGACTCTCCAAGAGACCCAGTACTTC
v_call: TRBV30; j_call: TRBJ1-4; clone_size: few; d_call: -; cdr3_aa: CAWSRQLNEKLFF; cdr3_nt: TGTGCCTGGAGTAGGCAGTTAAATGAAAAACTGTTTTTT
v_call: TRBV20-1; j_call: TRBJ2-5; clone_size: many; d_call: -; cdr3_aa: CSARGSPSETQYF; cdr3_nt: TGCAGTGCTAGGGGTAGCCCCAGCGAGACCCAGTACTTC